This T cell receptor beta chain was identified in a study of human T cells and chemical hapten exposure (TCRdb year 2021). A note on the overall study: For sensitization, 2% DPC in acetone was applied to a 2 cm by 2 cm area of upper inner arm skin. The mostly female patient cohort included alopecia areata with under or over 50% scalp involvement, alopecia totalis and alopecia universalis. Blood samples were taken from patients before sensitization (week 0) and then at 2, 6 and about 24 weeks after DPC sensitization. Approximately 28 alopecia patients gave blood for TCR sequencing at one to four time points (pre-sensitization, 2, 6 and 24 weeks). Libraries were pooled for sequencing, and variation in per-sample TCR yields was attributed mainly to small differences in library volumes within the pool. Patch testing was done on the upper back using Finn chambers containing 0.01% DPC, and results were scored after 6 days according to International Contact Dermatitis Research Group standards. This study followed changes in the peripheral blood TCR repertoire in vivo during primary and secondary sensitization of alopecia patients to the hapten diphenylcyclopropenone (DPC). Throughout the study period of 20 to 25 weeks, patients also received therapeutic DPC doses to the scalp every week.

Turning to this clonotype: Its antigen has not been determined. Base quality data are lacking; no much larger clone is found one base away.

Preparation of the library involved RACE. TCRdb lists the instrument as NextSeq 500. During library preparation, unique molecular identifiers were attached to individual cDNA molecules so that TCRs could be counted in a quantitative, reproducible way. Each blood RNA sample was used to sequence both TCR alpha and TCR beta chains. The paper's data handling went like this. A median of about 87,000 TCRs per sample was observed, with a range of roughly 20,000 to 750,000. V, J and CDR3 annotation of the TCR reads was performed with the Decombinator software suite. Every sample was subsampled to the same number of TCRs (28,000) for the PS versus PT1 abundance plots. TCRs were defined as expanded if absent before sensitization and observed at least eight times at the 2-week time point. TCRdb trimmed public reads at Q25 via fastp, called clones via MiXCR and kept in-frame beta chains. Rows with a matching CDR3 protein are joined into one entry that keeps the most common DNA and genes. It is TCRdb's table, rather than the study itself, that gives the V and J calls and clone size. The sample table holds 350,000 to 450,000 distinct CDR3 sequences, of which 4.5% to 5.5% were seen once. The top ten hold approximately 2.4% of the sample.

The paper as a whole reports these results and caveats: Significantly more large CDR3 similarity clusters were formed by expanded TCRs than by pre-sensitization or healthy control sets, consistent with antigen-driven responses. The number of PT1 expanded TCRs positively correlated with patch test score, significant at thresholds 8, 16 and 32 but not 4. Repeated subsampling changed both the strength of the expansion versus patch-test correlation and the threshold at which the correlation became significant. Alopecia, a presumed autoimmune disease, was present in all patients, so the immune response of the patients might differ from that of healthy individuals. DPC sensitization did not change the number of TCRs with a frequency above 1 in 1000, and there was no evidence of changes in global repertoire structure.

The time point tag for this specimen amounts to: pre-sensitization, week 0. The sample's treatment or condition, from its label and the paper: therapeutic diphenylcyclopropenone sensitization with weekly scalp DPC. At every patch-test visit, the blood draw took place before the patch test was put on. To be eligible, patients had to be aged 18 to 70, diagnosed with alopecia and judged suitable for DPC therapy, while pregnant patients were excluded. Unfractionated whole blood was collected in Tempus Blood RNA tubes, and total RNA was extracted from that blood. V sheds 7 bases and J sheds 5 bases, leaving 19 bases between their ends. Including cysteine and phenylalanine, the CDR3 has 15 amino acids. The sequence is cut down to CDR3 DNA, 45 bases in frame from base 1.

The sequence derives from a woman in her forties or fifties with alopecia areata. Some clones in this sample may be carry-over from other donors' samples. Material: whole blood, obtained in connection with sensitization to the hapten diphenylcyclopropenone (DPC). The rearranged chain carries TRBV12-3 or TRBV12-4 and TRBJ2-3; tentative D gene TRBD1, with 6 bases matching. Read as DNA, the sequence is TGTGCCAGCATCATAGGGACACCCACGGGAGATACGCAGTATTTT. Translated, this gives CASIIGTPTGDTQYF.